This T cell receptor (beta chain) was observed in a study of shared clonotypes between healthy human individuals. All participating donors were Caucasian adults from Nashville, Tennessee. Libraries were prepared by immunoSEQ multiplex PCR; TCRdb keeps only in-frame clonotypes and omits some of them. The table records approximately 1,500,000 clones, roughly 96% of them present only once. V dropped 4 bases and J dropped 4 bases, with 10 bases sitting between them. The CDR3 has 14 amino acids. Germline CDR1 SGHAT, CDR2 FQNNGV. Study-wide results and limits: Around 5.4% of naive CD4 clonotypes were common to four donors.

Remarks on this clone: Its antigen remains unknown.

Input material: naive CD4+ T cells sorted from blood. Subset noted: CD45RA+ positively selected. The V gene is TRBV11-2, the J gene TRBJ1-4; D is unresolved. The TCR originated in a man aged 25 to 40 in good health. The CDR3 DNA reads as TGTGCCAGCAGCTGGACGGCCAATAATGAAAAACTGTTTTTT. Residues: CASSWTANNEKLFF.